This entry features one T cell receptor (beta chain) sequence. These data belong to a study of blood T cell repertoires in COVID-19. V gave up 4 bases and J gave up 2 bases; unmatched junction bases: 5. Germline V gene sequence: CDR1 SGHRS, CDR2 YFSETQ. The CDR3 is 14 amino acids. TCRdb's table, derived via immunoSEQ multiplex PCR, lists solely in-frame clones and lacks some. The sample carries fewer than 250,000 clones, 70% to 85% recorded once. This sequence originates from a woman in her thirties who had recovered from COVID-19. The chain carries TRBV5-1 and TRBJ2-5, with 7 bases identical to TRBD2. The sample taken for sequencing was PBMCs or T cells enriched from blood (not recorded which). CDR3 sequence: CASSSGVRQETQYF. The CDR3 bases are TGCGCCAGCAGCAGCGGGGTAAGGCAAGAGACCCAGTACTTC.